This record covers a single TCR beta chain. Produced via immunoSEQ multiplex PCR; TCRdb's table is partial and in-frame only. The sample holds about 170,000 clones, 85% to 90% seen once. The sample belongs to a study of blood T cell repertoires in COVID-19. Losses at the gene ends were 4 bases for V and 6 bases for J; bases not matched to a gene: 7. CDR3 size: 15 residues. Looked up from germline, CDR1 is LNHDA and CDR2 is SQIVND (reference sequence). The chain carries TRBV19 and TRBJ1-5; the match to TRBD1 covers 9 bases. Sequencing used peripheral blood. The TCR sequence derives from an elderly woman with COVID-19, enrolled during active disease. CDR3 sequence: CASSTGGTGSQPQHF. In DNA, the CDR3 is TGTGCCAGTAGTACCGGGGGGACAGGGTCTCAGCCCCAGCATTTT.